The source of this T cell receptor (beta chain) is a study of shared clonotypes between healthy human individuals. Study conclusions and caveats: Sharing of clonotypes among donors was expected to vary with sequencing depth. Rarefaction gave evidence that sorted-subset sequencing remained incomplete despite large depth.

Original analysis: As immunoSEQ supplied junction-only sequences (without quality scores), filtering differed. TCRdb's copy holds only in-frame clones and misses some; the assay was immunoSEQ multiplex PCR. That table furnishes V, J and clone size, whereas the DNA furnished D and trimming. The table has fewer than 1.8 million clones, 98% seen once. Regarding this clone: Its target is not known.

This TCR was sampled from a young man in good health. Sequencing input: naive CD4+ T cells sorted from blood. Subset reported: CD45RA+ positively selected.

CDR3 sequence: CASALAGAYNEQFF. The CDR3 DNA follows: TGTGCCAGCGCACTAGCGGGAGCCTACAATGAGCAGTTCTTC. This rearrangement joins TRBV25-1 to TRBJ2-1, with 11 bases aligning to TRBD2. Trimming at V came to 8 bases and at J to 2 bases, leaving 2 bases not matched to a gene. Germline assignment: CDR1 MGHDK and CDR2 SYGVNS. CDR3 length: 14 residues.